These T cell receptor beta chains were read from a single sample in a study of OX40 agonist ivuxolimab in advanced cancers. Method: immunoSEQ multiplex PCR; TCRdb's copy keeps in-frame clones and lacks some. The table records about 18,000 clones, 90% of them present only once. This material consisted of CD4+ or CD8+ T cells sorted from blood, taken in a trial of the OX40 agonist ivuxolimab. The receptors were gathered from an adult with an advanced solid tumor such as melanoma, head and neck, liver or kidney cancer. The CDR3 runs from the conserved cysteine through the conserved F or W. The order of the fields is D gene, V gene, clone size, J gene, CDR3 DNA, CDR3 protein. A D gene is named only where the DNA matches it firmly. The listing skips clone size in some rows; elsewhere it reads once, few, many or a size class.

TRBD2	TRBV19	NA	TRBJ2-1	TGTGCCAGTAGCCCGACTAGCGGGAGTCTCAATGAGCAGTTCTTC	CASSPTSGSLNEQFF
NA	TRBV4-3	NA	TRBJ2-3	TGCGCCAGCAGCCAAGAAATGGGGTTAGGGAGCACAGATACGCAGTATTTT	CASSQEMGLGSTDTQYF
NA	TRBV25-1	NA	TRBJ2-1	TGTGCCAGCAGTGAATGGGTTAGCCCAGGCCCCGAGGGCAATGAGCAGTTCTTC	CASSEWVSPGPEGNEQFF
NA	TRBV21-1	NA	TRBJ2-1	TGTGCCAGCAGCAATCCGGGACAGGGGCTCAAAAGCGGTTCTGAAAATATTAACTACAATGAGCAGTTCTTC	CASSNPGQGLKSGSENINYNEQFF
NA	TRBV11-1	NA	TRBJ1-1	TGTGCCAGCAGCTACCAAAGGGGAGGGAACACTGAAGCTTTCTTT	CASSYQRGGNTEAFF
NA	TRBV18	NA	TRBJ2-5	TGTGCCAGCTCACCGGCTTACCAAGAGACCCAGTACTTC	CASSPAYQETQYF
NA	TRBV7-2	few	TRBJ2-1	TGTGCCAGCAGCCTTGGGTGGGTCATCGGCTACAATGAGCAGTTCTTC	CASSLGWVIGYNEQFF
NA	TRBV4-3	NA	TRBJ2-7	TGCGCCAGCAGCCATCGACAGTCCTACGAGCAGTACTTC	CASSHRQSYEQYF
NA	TRBV11-2	NA	TRBJ2-5	TGTGCCAGCAGCTTTGGAGAGACCCAGTACTTC	CASSFGETQYF
NA	TRBV27	NA	TRBJ2-7	TGTGCCAGCAGTTCCTCAGGGTTGGAGTACTTC	CASSSSGLEYF
TRBD2	TRBV19	few	TRBJ2-1	TGTGCCAGTAGCCAGACTAGCGGGAACTCCTACAATGAGCAGTTCTTC	CASSQTSGNSYNEQFF
NA	TRBV28	NA	TRBJ2-7	TGTGCCAGCAGTTTTCGGACAGCGGGCGAGCAGTACTTC	CASSFRTAGEQYF
TRBD2	TRBV7-9	NA	TRBJ2-3	TGTGCCAGCAGTTTGCGGGGACTAGCGGGAGGAGGAGATACGCAGTATTTT	CASSLRGLAGGGDTQYF
NA	TRBV4-3	NA	TRBJ1-1	TGCGCCAGCAGCTCCTCCACAGGGAACACTGAAGCTTTCTTT	CASSSSTGNTEAFF
NA	TRBV7-7	NA	TRBJ2-1	TGTGCTAGCAGCTTAGACGGCAGTGAGCAGTTCTTC	CASSLDGSEQFF
NA	TRBV11-2	NA	TRBJ2-6	TGTGCCAGCGGCCCCTCTGGGGCCAACGTCCTGACTTTC	CASGPSGANVLTF
NA	TRBV4-2	NA	TRBJ2-3	TGTGCCAGCAGCCAAGCACCCCTAGCTACAGATACGCAGTATTTT	CASSQAPLATDTQYF
NA	TRBV6-8	NA	TRBJ1-1	TGTGCCAGCAGCCTCTCGCCCCTGGACACTGAAGCTTTCTTT	CASSLSPLDTEAFF
NA	TRBV6-4	NA	TRBJ2-2	TGTGCCAGCAGTGACTCCTCTGGCACCGGGGAGCTGTTTTTT	CASSDSSGTGELFF
NA	TRBV4-1	NA	TRBJ2-5	TGCGCCAGCAGCCAAGGGCCCGAATTAGAGACCCAGTACTTC	CASSQGPELETQYF
TRBD2	TRBV14	once	TRBJ2-2	TGTGCCAGCAGCCAAGATGTAAGCGGGAGGGCCTTCGGGGAGCTGTTTTTT	CASSQDVSGRAFGELFF
NA	TRBV7-8	NA	TRBJ2-5	TGTGCCAGCAGCTTAGTTCAGGGTGCCGAGACCCAGTACTTC	CASSLVQGAETQYF
TRBD2	TRBV28	once	TRBJ2-1	TGTGCCAGCAACTATCCGGGACTAACATACAATGAGCAGTTCTTC	CASNYPGLTYNEQFF
NA	TRBV28	NA	TRBJ2-3	TGTGCCAGCACTCTAGGGGGGGCCGGGGATACGCAGTATTTT	CASTLGGAGDTQYF
TRBD1	TRBV11-2	NA	TRBJ2-7	TGTGCCAGCAGCTTAGTCCGGACAGGGGGCTACGAGCAGTACTTC	CASSLVRTGGYEQYF
NA	TRBV5-1	NA	TRBJ1-4	TGCGCCAGCAGCTCCTTAACAGGGACTAATGAAAAACTGTTTTTT	CASSSLTGTNEKLFF
NA	TRBV19	NA	TRBJ2-7	TGTGCCAGTAGTATGGCCAGGGCCTACGAGCAGTACTTC	CASSMARAYEQYF
TRBD1	TRBV7-9	NA	TRBJ2-7	TGTGCCAGCACCCCCGGCCCGGGACAGGGGTACTACGAGCAGTACTTC	CASTPGPGQGYYEQYF
TRBD2	TRBV7-3	NA	TRBJ2-1	TGTGCCAGCAGCTTATGGTCGGTCGGCGGGAGTTCCTTCGGCAATGAGCAGTTCTTC	CASSLWSVGGSSFGNEQFF
NA	TRBV27	NA	TRBJ2-1	TGTGCCAGCAGTCCCTCCCGTAATGAGCAGTTCTTC	CASSPSRNEQFF
NA	TRBV4-3	NA	TRBJ2-1	TGCGCCAGCAGCCATGGTACCGGGTCGTTTGAGCAGTTCTTC	CASSHGTGSFEQFF
TRBD1	TRBV27	few	TRBJ1-2	TGTGCCAGCAGTTTAAGGGGGCTTAATAATGGCTACACCTTC	CASSLRGLNNGYTF
NA	TRBV5-6	NA	TRBJ2-1	TGTGCCAGCAGCTTGTGGGGGCTGAGGGGGACCGAGGGTGAGCAGTTCTTC	CASSLWGLRGTEGEQFF
TRBD1	TRBV27	NA	TRBJ2-7	TGTGCCAGCAGCCCGGGACAGACCTACGAGCAGTACTTC	CASSPGQTYEQYF
NA	TRBV19	NA	TRBJ2-2	TGTGCCAGTAGTATTATGTTGTACACCGGGGAGCTGTTTTTT	CASSIMLYTGELFF
NA	TRBV25-1	NA	TRBJ1-4	TGTGCCAGCAGTGAAGGTGGTACTAATGAAAAACTGTTTTTT	CASSEGGTNEKLFF
NA	TRBV30	once	TRBJ2-7	TGTGCCTGTTCGGGCGGCACCTACGAGCAGTACTTC	CACSGGTYEQYF
NA	TRBV4-3	NA	TRBJ2-7	TGCGCCAGCAGCCGAGAGCGGGCCCTCTCCTACGAGCAGTACTTC	CASSRERALSYEQYF
NA	TRBV27	NA	TRBJ2-2	TGTGCCAGCAGTACCGGGATGAACACCGGGGAGCTGTTTTTT	CASSTGMNTGELFF
NA	TRBV9	NA	TRBJ2-3	TGTGCCAGCAGCGTAGTGGCGGGACACGGAACAGATACGCAGTATTTT	CASSVVAGHGTDTQYF
NA	TRBV6-5	NA	TRBJ2-5	TGTGCCAGCAGTTCCCCCCAGATAAGTTTAGAGACCCAGTACTTC	CASSSPQISLETQYF
NA	TRBV27	NA	TRBJ2-1	TGTGCCAGCAGTCCCGGGGGCTACAATGAGCAGTTCTTC	CASSPGGYNEQFF
NA	TRBV11-2	few	TRBJ2-1	TGTGCCAGCAGCTTTAACTCCTTCAATGAGCAGTTCTTC	CASSFNSFNEQFF
NA	TRBV14	once	TRBJ2-1	TGTGCCAGCAGCCATTCCCCCAACATTGAGCAGTTCTTC	CASSHSPNIEQFF
NA	TRBV5-8	NA	TRBJ1-4	TGTGCCAGCAGCTTGGCGGGGGGGAAGGAAAAACTGTTTTTT	CASSLAGGKEKLFF
NA	TRBV29-1	NA	TRBJ1-2	TGCAGCGTGACGAAGGGTAACTATGGCTACACCTTC	CSVTKGNYGYTF
NA	TRBV9	once	TRBJ1-2	TGTGCCAGCAGCGTAGGGCATCGCTATGGCTACACCTTC	CASSVGHRYGYTF
NA	TRBV19	NA	TRBJ2-3	TGTGCCAGTAGTTGGGGATCGGGAATGTGGACAGATACGCAGTATTTT	CASSWGSGMWTDTQYF
NA	TRBV7-8	NA	TRBJ1-1	TGTGCCAGCAGCTTAGCGGGAGTTAACACTGAAGCTTTCTTT	CASSLAGVNTEAFF
NA	TRBV4-3	NA	TRBJ1-5	TGCGCCAGCAGCCCAGACAGGTCGGGACAGCCCCAGCATTTT	CASSPDRSGQPQHF
NA	TRBV28	NA	TRBJ2-7	TGTGCCAGCAGATGGACTGGCTCCTACGAGCAGTACTTC	CASRWTGSYEQYF
TRBD2	TRBV28	NA	TRBJ2-1	TGTGCCAGCAGAATGACTAGCGGGAGGGCCTATGAGCAGTTCTTC	CASRMTSGRAYEQFF
NA	TRBV27	NA	TRBJ2-2	TGTGCCAGTAGACTACCAGAGAACACCGGGGAGCTGTTTTTT	CASRLPENTGELFF
NA	TRBV29-1	NA	TRBJ1-2	TGCAGCGTTGAGGCAGGGACGGGTTTTGGCTACACCTTC	CSVEAGTGFGYTF
NA	TRBV16	NA	TRBJ2-3	TGTGCCAGCAGCCAAAATCCGGGAGGCACAGATACGCAGTATTTT	CASSQNPGGTDTQYF